This T cell receptor beta chain was captured by sequencing in a study of CD8 T cells in Susac syndrome. Germline V CDR1 and CDR2: SQVTM, ANQGSEA. V dropped 0 bases and J dropped 4; count of bases not matched to a gene: 14. The CDR3 totals 18 residues. RNA in amounts of about 0.5 to 1 ug was reverse transcribed with random hexamers. The CDR3 of TCR beta was amplified by immunoSEQ multiplex PCR across 54 Vbeta and 13 Jbeta. TCRdb recomputed calls from the immunoSEQ multiplex PCR reads with MiXCR, one row per CDR3 protein. The sample lists about 190,000 distinct CDR3 sequences; 93% were seen once. CD8+ and CD4+ blood T cells underwent TCR beta sequencing.

The sequenced sample consisted of CD4+ T cells from PBMCs. The chain has TRBV29-1 and TRBJ2-1; 8 positions match TRBD1. This clonotype was sampled from a human donor in good health. The CDR3 DNA sequence: TGCAGCGTTGAAGACAGGACAGGGCCCTCCCCTGAGTACAATGAGCAGTTCTTC. Translating gives CSVEDRTGPSPEYNEQFF.